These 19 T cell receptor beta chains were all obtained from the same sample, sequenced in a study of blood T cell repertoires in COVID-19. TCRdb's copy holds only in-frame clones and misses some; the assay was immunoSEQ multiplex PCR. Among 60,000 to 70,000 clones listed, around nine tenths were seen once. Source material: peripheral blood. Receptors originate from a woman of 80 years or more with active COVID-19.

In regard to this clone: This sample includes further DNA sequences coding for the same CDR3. The CDR3: CASSRTGSNEKLFF. In DNA, the CDR3 is TGTGCCAGTAGTCGAACAGGGAGCAATGAAAAACTGTTTTTT. The chain recombines TRBV19 with TRBJ1-4; TRBD1 is a possible D gene (6 bases). V was cut by 5 bases and J by 5 bases, with 12 bases left in between. Germline V CDR1 and CDR2: LNHDA, SQIVND (reference sequence). CDR3 length equals 14 residues.

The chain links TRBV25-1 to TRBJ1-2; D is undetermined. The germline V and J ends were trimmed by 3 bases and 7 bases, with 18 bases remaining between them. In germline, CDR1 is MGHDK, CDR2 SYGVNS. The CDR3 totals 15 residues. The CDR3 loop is CASSEAGVEPFGYTF. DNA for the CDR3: TGTGCCAGCAGTGAGGCCGGGGTAGAACCATTTGGCTACACCTTC.

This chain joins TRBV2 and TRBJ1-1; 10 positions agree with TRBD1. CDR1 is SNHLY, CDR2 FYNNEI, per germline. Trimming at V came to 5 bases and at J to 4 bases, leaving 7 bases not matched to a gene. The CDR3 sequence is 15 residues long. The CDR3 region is CASSSRTGGSTEAFF. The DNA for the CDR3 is TGTGCCAGCAGTTCCAGGACAGGGGGGAGCACTGAAGCTTTCTTT.

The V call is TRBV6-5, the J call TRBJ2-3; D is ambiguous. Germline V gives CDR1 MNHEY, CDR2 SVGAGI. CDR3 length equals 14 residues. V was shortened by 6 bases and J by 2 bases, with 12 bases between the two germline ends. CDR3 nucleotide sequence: TGTGCCAGCAGGGTTACGGGTTACACAGATACGCAGTATTTT. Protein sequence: CASRVTGYTDTQYF.

The CDR3 DNA is TGTGCCAGCAGCTTGGAGCGGGAGTATGCCCGCAATGAGCAGTTCTTC. Amino acids: CASSLEREYARNEQFF. The rearrangement joins TRBV5-6 to TRBJ2-1; 8 bases fit TRBD2. Per the germline V gene, CDR1 is SGHDT and CDR2 is YYEEEE. With V trimmed by 0 bases and J by 6 bases, 8 bases remained unmatched. This CDR3 has 16 residues.

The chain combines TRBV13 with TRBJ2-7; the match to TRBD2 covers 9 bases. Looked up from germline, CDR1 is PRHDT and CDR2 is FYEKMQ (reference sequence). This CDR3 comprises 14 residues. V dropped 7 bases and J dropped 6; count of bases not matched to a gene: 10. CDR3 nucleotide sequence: TGTGCCAGCACCACTCCGGGACTAGCTGGCGAGCAGTACTTC. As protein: CASTTPGLAGEQYF. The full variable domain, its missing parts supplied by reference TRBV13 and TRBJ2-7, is AAGVIQSPRHLIKEKRETATLKCYPIPRHDTVYWYQQGPGQDPQFLISFYEKMQSDKGSIPDRFSAQQFSDYHSELNMSSLELGDSALYFCASTTPGLAGEQYFGPGTRLTVT.

CDR3 bases: TGCGCCAGCAGCTTGGGAATCTTAGGACTAGCGACAGATACGCAGTATTTT. Residues: CASSLGILGLATDTQYF. The chain has TRBV5-1 and TRBJ2-3, with 9 nucleotides matching TRBD2. V trimming: 0 bases; J trimming: 3 bases; junction bases outside the gene matches: 8. This CDR3 spans 17 amino acids. Germline V gene lookup returns CDR1 SGHRS and CDR2 YFSETQ.

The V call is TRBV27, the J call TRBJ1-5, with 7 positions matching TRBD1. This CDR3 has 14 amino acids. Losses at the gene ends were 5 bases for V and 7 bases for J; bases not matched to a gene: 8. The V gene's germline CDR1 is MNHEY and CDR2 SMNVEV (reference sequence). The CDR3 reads CASSSTAGGQPQHF. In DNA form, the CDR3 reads TGTGCCAGCAGTAGCACAGCAGGGGGACAGCCCCAGCATTTT.

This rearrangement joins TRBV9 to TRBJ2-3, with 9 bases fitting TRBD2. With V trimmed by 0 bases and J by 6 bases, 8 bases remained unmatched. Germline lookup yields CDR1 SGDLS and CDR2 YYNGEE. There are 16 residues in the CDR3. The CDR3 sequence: CASSVGTAGGGDTQYF. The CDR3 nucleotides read TGTGCCAGCAGCGTAGGAACAGCGGGGGGCGGGGATACGCAGTATTTT.

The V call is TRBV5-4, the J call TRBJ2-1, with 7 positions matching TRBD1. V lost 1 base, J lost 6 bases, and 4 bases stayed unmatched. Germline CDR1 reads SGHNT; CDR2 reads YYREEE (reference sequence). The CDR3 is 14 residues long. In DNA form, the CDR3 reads TGTGCCAGCAGCTTGAGCAACAGGGGCAATGAGCAGTTCTTC. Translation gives CASSLSNRGNEQFF.

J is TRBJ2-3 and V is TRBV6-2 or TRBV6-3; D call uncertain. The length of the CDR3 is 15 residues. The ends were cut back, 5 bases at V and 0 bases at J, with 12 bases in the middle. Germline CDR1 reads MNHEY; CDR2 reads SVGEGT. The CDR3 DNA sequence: TGTGCCAGCAGTGACTTGAGCGTTAGCACAGATACGCAGTATTTT. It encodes CASSDLSVSTDTQYF.

This chain's CDR3 is CASSIGGGAAYNEQFF. Written as DNA, the CDR3 is TGTGCCAGCAGCATTGGCGGGGGGGCCGCGTACAATGAGCAGTTCTTC. This rearrangement joins TRBV5-4 to TRBJ2-1; TRBD2 agrees at 9 bases. V lost 4 bases to trimming and J lost 4 bases; unmatched junction nucleotides: 9. The CDR3 extends over 16 amino acids. Germline-derived CDR1 and CDR2 are SGHNT and YYREEE (reference sequence).

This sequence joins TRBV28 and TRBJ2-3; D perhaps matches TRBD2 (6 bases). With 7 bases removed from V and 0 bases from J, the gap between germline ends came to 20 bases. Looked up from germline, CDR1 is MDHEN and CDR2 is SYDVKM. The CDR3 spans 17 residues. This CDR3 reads CASTLRLGSGSTDTQYF. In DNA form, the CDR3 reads TGTGCCAGCACTTTGCGCCTGGGGAGCGGGAGCACAGATACGCAGTATTTT.

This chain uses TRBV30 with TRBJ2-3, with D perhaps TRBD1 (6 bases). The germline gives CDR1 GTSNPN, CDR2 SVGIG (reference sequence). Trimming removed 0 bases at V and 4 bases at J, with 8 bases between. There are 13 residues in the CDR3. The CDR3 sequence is CAWSVGGPDTQYF. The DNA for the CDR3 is TGTGCCTGGAGTGTAGGGGGTCCAGATACGCAGTATTTT.

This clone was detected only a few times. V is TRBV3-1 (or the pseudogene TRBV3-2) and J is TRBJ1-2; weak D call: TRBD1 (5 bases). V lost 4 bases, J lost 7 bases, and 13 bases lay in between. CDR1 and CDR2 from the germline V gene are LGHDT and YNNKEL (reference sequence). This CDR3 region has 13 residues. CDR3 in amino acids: CASSPQGLLGYTF. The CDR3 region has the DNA TGTGCCAGCAGCCCCCAGGGACTGCTTGGCTACACCTTC.

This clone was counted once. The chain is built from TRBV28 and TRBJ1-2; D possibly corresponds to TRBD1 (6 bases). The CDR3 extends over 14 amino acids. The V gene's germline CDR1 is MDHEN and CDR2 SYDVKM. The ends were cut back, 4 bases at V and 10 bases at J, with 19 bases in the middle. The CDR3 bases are TGTGCCAGCAGTTCCACGGACAGCTGGGGCTACTACACCTTC. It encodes CASSSTDSWGYYTF.

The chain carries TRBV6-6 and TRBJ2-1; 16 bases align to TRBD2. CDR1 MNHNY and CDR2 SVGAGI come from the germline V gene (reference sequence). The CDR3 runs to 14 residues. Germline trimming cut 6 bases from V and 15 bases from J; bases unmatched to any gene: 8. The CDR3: CASRGLAGGPPRFF. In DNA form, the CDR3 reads TGTGCCAGCAGGGGACTAGCGGGGGGGCCCCCGAGGTTCTTC.

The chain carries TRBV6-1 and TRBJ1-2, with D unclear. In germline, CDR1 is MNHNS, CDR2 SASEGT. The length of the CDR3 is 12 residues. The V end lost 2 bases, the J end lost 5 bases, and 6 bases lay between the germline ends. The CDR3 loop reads CASSERVYGYTF. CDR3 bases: TGTGCCAGCAGTGAACGCGTTTATGGCTACACCTTC.

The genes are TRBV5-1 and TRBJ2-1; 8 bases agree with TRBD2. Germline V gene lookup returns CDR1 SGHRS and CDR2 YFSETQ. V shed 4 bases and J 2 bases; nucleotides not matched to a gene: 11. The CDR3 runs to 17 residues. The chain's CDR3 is CASSPIGLAAAYNEQFF. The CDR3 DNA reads TGCGCCAGCAGCCCTATCGGACTAGCCGCCGCCTACAATGAGCAGTTCTTC.